The 5 T cell receptor beta chains given below trace back to one sample, sequenced in a study of blood T cell repertoires in COVID-19. Method: immunoSEQ multiplex PCR; TCRdb's copy keeps in-frame clones and lacks some. Of more than 300,000 clones detected, around 87% appear once; the ten largest clones hold more than 5%. The sequenced sample was peripheral blood. Every receptor here comes from a woman between 50 and 59 years old with COVID-19, enrolled during active disease.

The genes are TRBV7-9 and TRBJ2-1; D is unresolved. V was clipped by 2 bases and J by 1 base, with 3 bases between them. Looked up from germline, CDR1 is SEHNR and CDR2 is FQNEAQ (reference sequence). The CDR3 totals 13 residues. CDR3 sequence: CASSLPSYNEQFF. In DNA, the CDR3 is TGTGCCAGCAGCTTACCGTCCTACAATGAGCAGTTCTTC.

CDR3 sequence: CASSLDPTGELFF. CDR3 sequence (DNA): TGTGCCAGCAGCTTAGATCCGACCGGGGAGCTGTTTTTT. This sequence joins TRBV11-3 and TRBJ2-2; D unclear. This CDR3 has 13 residues. Trimming cost V 0 bases and J 5 bases, with 4 bases left between them. Germline values: CDR1 SGHNT, CDR2 YENEEA.

The rearrangement links TRBV4-3 to TRBJ1-4, with 8 bases that match TRBD1. The trim removed 4 bases at V and 5 bases at J, leaving 6 bases unmatched. Looked up from germline, CDR1 is LGHNA and CDR2 is YSLEER. CDR3 length equals 15 residues. The CDR3 sequence is CASSLTGGPNEKLFF. CDR3 nucleotide sequence: TGCGCCAGCAGCCTTACAGGGGGTCCAAATGAAAAACTGTTTTTT.

This chain joins TRBV11-2 and TRBJ2-5; 8 bases agree with TRBD1. The V gene's germline CDR1 is SGHAT and CDR2 FQNNGV. V lost 5 bases to trimming and J lost 7 bases; unmatched junction nucleotides: 12. This CDR3 is built from 15 residues. The CDR3 coding sequence is TGTGCCAGCAGCCCCCGGCAGGGGGCCTGGGGGACCCAGTACTTC. This translates into CASSPRQGAWGTQYF.

V gene TRBV29-1 combines with J gene TRBJ1-1; D gene uncertain. CDR1 and CDR2 (germline): SQVTM, ANQGSEA. The CDR3 contains 14 residues. V lost 4 bases and J 0 bases, leaving 12 bases between the germline ends. The CDR3 coding sequence is TGCAGCGTTGGGGTCGACAACCTGAACACTGAAGCTTTCTTT. It is translated as CSVGVDNLNTEAFF.